The 23 T cell receptor beta chains below come from one sample, sequenced in a study of patients and donors after allogeneic stem cell transplantation. A single record per CDR3 protein comes from TCRdb applying MiXCR to the RT-PCR reads. This sample yields hundreds of thousands of distinct CDR3 sequences, of which under 20% are seen a single time; less than 9.5% belongs to the top ten. Sequences were obtained from blood, either unsorted or a sorted T cell fraction (not recorded which). The receptors come from a human donor who was either an allogeneic HSCT recipient or a stem cell or donor lymphocyte infusion donor (not recorded which). It is not recorded whose cells these are; they may come from a transplant donor.

This clonotype has a count of ten or more. The chain has TRBV4-1 and TRBJ1-1, with 10 bases lining up with TRBD1. CDR3 length equals 14 residues. The ends lost 4 bases at V and 2 bases at J; junction bases unmatched: 1. Germline V gene data show CDR1 as MGHRA and CDR2 as YSYEKL. This chain's CDR3 is CASSRDRGNTEAFF. CDR3 coding DNA: TGCGCCAGCAGCCGGGACAGGGGTAACACTGAAGCTTTCTTT.

This chain links TRBV27 with TRBJ2-7, with TRBD1 matching over 7 bases. V dropped 3 bases and J dropped 7; count of bases not matched to a gene: 12. Germline-derived CDR1 and CDR2 are MNHEY and SMNVEV (reference sequence). The CDR3 has 15 residues. The CDR3 DNA reads as TGTGCCAGCAGTTTGTGGGCGACAGGGACGGAAGAGCAGTACTTC. It translates to CASSLWATGTEEQYF.

In this sample, this clonotype turned up a few times. The gene calls are TRBV7-3 and TRBJ1-1, with TRBD1 as a possible D gene (5 bases). The germline V and J ends were trimmed by 5 bases and 0 bases, with 13 bases remaining between them. This CDR3 region has 15 residues. Germline lookup yields CDR1 SGHTA and CDR2 FQGTGA. CDR3 sequence reads: CASSLLDSMNTEAFF. CDR3 nucleotide sequence: TGTGCCAGCAGCCTACTTGACAGCATGAACACTGAAGCTTTCTTT.

This clonotype was counted between two and nine times. The chain uses TRBV7-9 and TRBJ1-1; 7 nucleotides align to TRBD1. Per the germline V gene, CDR1 is SEHNR and CDR2 is FQNEAQ (reference sequence). Germline trimming cut 5 bases from V and 11 bases from J; bases unmatched to any gene: 14. This CDR3 comprises 14 residues. The CDR3 spells CASSDDRVLGRAFF. The CDR3 DNA follows: TGTGCCAGCAGCGACGACAGGGTGTTGGGAAGGGCTTTCTTT.

V is TRBV27 and J is TRBJ2-2, with 14 nucleotides matching TRBD2. Germline V gene data show CDR1 as MNHEY and CDR2 as SMNVEV (reference sequence). The J segment lost 4 bases and the V segment lost 5 bases, leaving 12 bases of the junction unmatched. This CDR3 spans 19 amino acids. The CDR3 DNA sequence: TGTGCCAGCAGTCCACGGACTAGCGGGAGGCACCGGGGCACCGGGGAGCTGTTTTTT. Protein sequence: CASSPRTSGRHRGTGELFF.

This clonotype was picked up many times. The V gene is TRBV4-3, the J gene TRBJ2-5; D not resolved. Germline V gene lookup returns CDR1 LGHNA and CDR2 YSLEER. The CDR3 is 18 residues long. V lost 0 bases to trimming and J lost 5 bases, with 22 bases between them. Written as DNA, the CDR3 is TGCGCCAGCAGCCAAGATGTGTCGGCGTTGTCTAGTCGTGAGACCCAGTACTTC. It translates to CASSQDVSALSSRETQYF.

This clonotype was seen a few times. The genes are TRBV11-3 and TRBJ1-5; no definite D call. Germline loops: CDR1 SGHNT, CDR2 YENEEA. There are 16 residues in the CDR3. V was pared by 0 bases and J by 0 bases, with 9 bases between. The CDR3 loop is CASSLDLGDSNQPQHF. Written as DNA, the CDR3 is TGTGCCAGCAGCTTAGATTTGGGCGATAGCAATCAGCCCCAGCATTTT.

A few counts support this clonotype. The chain has TRBV7-9 and TRBJ2-5; D might be TRBD2 (6 bases). Germline loops: CDR1 SEHNR, CDR2 FQNEAQ (reference sequence). The CDR3 sequence is 13 residues long. V lost 5 bases and J lost 5, with 12 bases in between. CDR3 DNA sequence: TGTGCCAGCAGCGGAATTGGGGGGGAGACCCAGTACTTC. Its protein product is CASSGIGGETQYF.

The chain uses TRBV14 and TRBJ1-2; D perhaps matches TRBD1 (5 bases). Germline values: CDR1 SGHDN, CDR2 FVKESK. Trimming took 4 bases from V and 4 from J, leaving 13 bases between them. The CDR3 runs to 14 residues. CDR3 DNA sequence: TGTGCCAGCAGCCCTCTCAGGGCTATCTATGGCTACACCTTC. Protein sequence: CASSPLRAIYGYTF.

CDR3 sequence (DNA): TGTGCCACCAGCAGGGGCCGGAACACCGGGGAGCTGTTTTTT. Its translation is CATSRGRNTGELFF. The chain links TRBV15 to TRBJ2-2; D gene ambiguous. Germline-derived CDR1 and CDR2 are LNHNV and YYDKDF (reference sequence). Between the trimmed V and J ends, which lost 3 bases and 1 base, there was a span of 6 bases. There are 14 residues in the CDR3.

This clonotype showed up just a few times. This chain uses TRBV29-1 with TRBJ1-2; 9 positions agree with TRBD1. The junction had 5 bases not matched to a gene; V was cut back by 1 base and J by 5 bases. The CDR3 loop spans 14 amino acids. Germline CDR1 is SQVTM and CDR2 is ANQGSEA. CDR3 in amino acids: CSVEGDRAGYGYTF. CDR3 sequence (DNA): TGCAGCGTTGAAGGGGACAGGGCGGGATATGGCTACACCTTC.

V usage is TRBV7-6 and J usage is TRBJ2-4; D remains unclear. CDR3 length equals 17 residues. Trimming pared 1 base from V and 0 bases from J, leaving 13 bases between. From germline, CDR1 is SGHVS and CDR2 FNYEAQ. Here the CDR3 DNA reads TGTGCCAGCAGCTTAGGTCCAGCCTGGGGAGCCAAAAACATTCAGTACTTC. As protein: CASSLGPAWGAKNIQYF.

This rearrangement joins TRBV20-1 to TRBJ2-1; 11 nucleotides line up with TRBD2. Per germline, CDR1 DFQATT and CDR2 SNEGSKA (reference sequence). The CDR3 runs 21 residues. Trimming at V came to 1 base and at J to 1 base, leaving 18 bases not matched to a gene. CDR3 loop: CSARGGSGRASWVRSYNEQFF. The CDR3 nucleotides are TGCAGTGCTAGAGGAGGTAGCGGGAGGGCGTCCTGGGTAAGGTCCTACAATGAGCAGTTCTTC.

This clonotype was seen many times. The V and J genes are TRBV6-2 or TRBV6-3 and TRBJ2-1; D is perhaps TRBD1 or TRBD2 (5 bases each). CDR3 size: 15 residues. CDR1 MNHEY and CDR2 SVGEGT come from the germline V gene. V was clipped by 0 bases and J by 3 bases, with 9 bases between them. The CDR3 DNA is TGTGCCAGCAGTTACTCGATGGGGGTCTACAATGAGCAGTTCTTC. Encoded protein: CASSYSMGVYNEQFF.

This clonotype was seen more than once but under ten times. The gene calls are TRBV18 and TRBJ2-7, with TRBD2 as a possible D gene (5 bases). Germline assignment: CDR1 KGHSH and CDR2 LQKENI. With 1 base removed from V and 3 bases from J, the gap between germline ends came to 10 bases. The CDR3 runs to 14 residues. CDR3 amino acids: CASSPRGGGYEQYF. The CDR3 bases are TGTGCCAGCTCACCACGGGGTGGAGGCTACGAGCAGTACTTC. Full variable domain (outside the CDR3, taken from reference TRBV18 and TRBJ2-7): NAGVMQNPRHLVRRRGQEARLRCSPMKGHSHVYWYRQLPEEGLKFMVYLQKENIIDESGMPKERFSAEFPKEGPSILRIQQVVRGDSAAYFCASSPRGGGYEQYFGPGTRLTVT.

The chain uses TRBV4-1 and TRBJ1-1; TRBD1 is a possible D gene (5 bases). V dropped 1 base and J dropped 4 bases, with 13 bases sitting between them. This CDR3 region has 15 residues. The germline V gene has CDR1 MGHRA and CDR2 YSYEKL. The CDR3 nucleotides read TGCGCCAGCAGCCAAGGGCAGGGTGGGAGCACTGAAGCTTTCTTT. Protein: CASSQGQGGSTEAFF.

The chain couples TRBV9 to TRBJ2-5; a possible D gene is TRBD1 (6 bases). The V gene lost 0 bases and the J gene lost 2 bases, with 14 bases spanning the gap. The length of the CDR3 is 16 residues. Germline lookup yields CDR1 SGDLS and CDR2 YYNGEE. The CDR3 sequence: CASSVDYGRGQETQYF. The CDR3 nucleotides read TGTGCCAGCAGCGTAGATTATGGAAGGGGGCAAGAGACCCAGTACTTC.

This clonotype was counted ten times or more. This chain joins TRBV5-1 and TRBJ2-7; TRBD1 aligns across 7 bases. This CDR3 spans 14 amino acids. The germline V gene encodes CDR1 SGHRS and CDR2 YFSETQ. The trim removed 4 bases at V and 2 bases at J, leaving 6 bases unmatched. The CDR3 here is CASSTGTATYEQYF. The CDR3 DNA sequence: TGCGCCAGCAGCACGGGGACAGCCACCTACGAGCAGTACTTC.

The rearrangement uses TRBV7-9 and TRBJ2-7, with 9 bases identical to TRBD2. The CDR3 length is 17 residues. Germline V lookup: CDR1 SEHNR, CDR2 FQNEAQ (reference sequence). After removal of 3 bases from V and 9 bases from J, the junction contained 18 bases not matched to a gene. CDR3 region: CASSFPFSASGTYVQYF. The CDR3 DNA reads TGTGCCAGCAGCTTCCCCTTCTCGGCTAGCGGGACTTATGTGCAGTACTTC.

This clonotype has more than one count but fewer than ten. The rearrangement uses TRBV5-4 and TRBJ2-5; the match to TRBD2 covers 7 bases. Losses at the gene ends were 0 bases for V and 5 bases for J; bases not matched to a gene: 4. CDR1 is SGHNT and CDR2 is YYREEE in the germline V gene (reference sequence). The CDR3 totals 14 residues. In DNA, the CDR3 is TGTGCCAGCAGCTTGGCAGCGGGATTGGAGACCCAGTACTTC. This sequence encodes CASSLAAGLETQYF.

This chain uses TRBV12-3 or TRBV12-4 with TRBJ2-2, with D tentatively TRBD1 (5 bases). Trimming removed 5 bases at V and 9 bases at J, with 10 bases between. The CDR3 runs to 12 residues. The CDR3 DNA reads TGTGCCAGCAGTCTCAGGGATCGGGAGCTGTTTTTT. The encoded protein is CASSLRDRELFF.

This chain links TRBV6-6 with TRBJ2-5; 7 bases line up with TRBD1. Germline CDR1 and CDR2: MNHNY and SVGAGI (reference sequence). V trimming: 5 bases; J trimming: 2 bases; junction bases outside the gene matches: 2. This CDR3 contains 13 residues. CDR3 sequence (DNA): TGTGCCAGCAGTACGGGACAGCAAGAGACCCAGTACTTC. This codes for CASSTGQQETQYF.

V and J are TRBV11-3 and TRBJ2-2; no firm D call. The CDR3 has 15 residues. Germline lookup yields CDR1 SGHNT and CDR2 YENEEA. V shed 1 base and J shed 3 bases, with 9 bases lying between them. CDR3 region: CASSLGAKDTGELFF. The CDR3, as DNA: TGTGCCAGCAGCTTAGGAGCTAAGGACACCGGGGAGCTGTTTTTT.